The 26 T cell receptor beta chains below come from one sample, sequenced in a study of breast tumors, draining lymph nodes, adjacent tissues. Axillary draining lymph nodes of breast cancer patients supplied the node samples. TCRdb reprocessed the multiplex PCR reads via MiXCR and lists one record per CDR3 protein. The table lists over 200,000 distinct CDR3 sequences, 30% to 35% of them singletons. The sequencing input was axillary lymph node tissue. The origin of the receptors is a female donor with breast cancer. Some clones in this sample may be carry-over from other donors' samples.

The rearrangement joins TRBV6-6 to TRBJ2-1, with D possibly matching TRBD1 (6 bases). Germline CDR1 MNHNY, CDR2 SVGAGI (reference sequence). This CDR3 is 16 amino acids long. The V end lost 2 bases, the J end lost 5 bases, and 16 bases lay between the germline ends. CDR3 in DNA: TGTGCCAGCAGTTACCCGCAACAGGGACATAACAATGAGCAGTTCTTC. It yields the protein CASSYPQQGHNNEQFF.

At least ten counts were recorded for this clonotype. This chain connects TRBV7-9 to TRBJ1-6; D is perhaps TRBD1 (6 bases). The CDR3 covers 13 residues. Germline lookup yields CDR1 SEHNR and CDR2 FQNEAQ (reference sequence). V was clipped by 4 bases and J by 13 bases, with 14 bases between them. The CDR3 DNA is TGTGCCAGCAGCTCCACCCAGGGGTTGCCCCTCCACTTT. Its translation is CASSSTQGLPLHF.

V is TRBV7-9 and J is TRBJ1-3; D ambiguous. Trimming left V 8 bases short and J 7 bases short, with 9 bases between. Germline V gives CDR1 SEHNR, CDR2 FQNEAQ (reference sequence). CDR3 length equals 11 residues. For the CDR3, the DNA is TGTGCCAGCCCTCGAGGGAACACCATATATTTT. Translation gives CASPRGNTIYF.

At least ten counts were recorded for this clonotype. The CDR3 spells CASSELRANEQFF. For the CDR3, the DNA is TGTGCCAGCAGCGAACTGAGGGCTAATGAGCAGTTCTTC. The J gene is TRBJ2-1, the V gene TRBV2; D perhaps matches TRBD2 (5 bases). This CDR3 spans 13 amino acids. V lost 6 bases, J lost 7 bases, and 13 bases lay in between. The germline V gene encodes CDR1 SNHLY and CDR2 FYNNEI.

The rearrangement uses TRBV7-3 and TRBJ1-5, with a tentative D call TRBD1 (6 bases). The germline CDR1 and CDR2 sequences are SGHTA and FQGTGA. Trimming shortened V by 1 base and J by 5 bases, and 9 bases separated the two germline ends. The CDR3 covers 14 residues. The DNA of the CDR3 is TGTGCCAGCAGCTTAAAGGGGGGTGATCAGCCCCAGCATTTT. Its translation is CASSLKGGDQPQHF.

This clonotype has at least ten counts. V and J are TRBV6-6 and TRBJ1-2; 7 positions agree with TRBD1. V shed 0 bases, J shed 8 bases, and the junction held 9 bases outside the gene matches. From germline, CDR1 is MNHNY and CDR2 SVGAGI (reference sequence). The CDR3 consists of 15 residues. CDR3 protein: CASSYSTEGARGYTF. The CDR3 DNA sequence: TGTGCCAGCAGTTACTCGACCGAGGGGGCGAGAGGCTACACCTTC.

This clonotype was counted many times. The chain couples TRBV7-2 to TRBJ1-1; D may be TRBD1 (5 bases). The CDR3 sequence is 14 residues long. V was pared by 1 base and J by 0 bases, with 6 bases between. Germline lookup yields CDR1 SGHTA and CDR2 FQGNSA. CDR3 sequence reads: CASSLGQLNTEAFF. CDR3 sequence (DNA): TGTGCCAGCAGCTTAGGACAGCTGAACACTGAAGCTTTCTTT.

The genes are TRBV4-3 and TRBJ2-1; a weak D match, TRBD2 (6 bases). This CDR3 has 11 residues. Germline loops: CDR1 LGHNA, CDR2 YSLEER. V lost 5 bases to trimming and J lost 7 bases, with 6 bases between them. The CDR3: CASSGGNEQFF. The CDR3 region has the DNA TGCGCCAGCAGCGGAGGGAATGAGCAGTTCTTC.

This clonotype occurred many times. V usage is TRBV12-3 or TRBV12-4 and J usage is TRBJ2-7; D not certain. The CDR3 sequence is 13 residues long. V was shortened by 6 bases and J by 2 bases, with 11 bases between the two germline ends. The CDR3 DNA sequence: TGTGCCAGCAGCAAGGTTCCAACCTACGAGCAGTACTTC. This sequence encodes CASSKVPTYEQYF.

The rearrangement links TRBV4-1 to TRBJ1-6; 10 bases are shared with TRBD1. This CDR3 spans 15 amino acids. J lost 9 bases, V lost 0 bases, and 2 bases had no gene match. Per the germline V gene, CDR1 is MGHRA and CDR2 is YSYEKL. Here the CDR3 DNA reads TGCGCCAGCAGCCAAGAGGGGACAGGGGCTTCACCCCTCCACTTT. Amino acid sequence: CASSQEGTGASPLHF.

In its sample, this clonotype was seen once. The chain carries TRBV5-1 and TRBJ2-3; TRBD2 aligns across 8 bases. The CDR3 runs to 16 residues. Trimming took 2 bases from V and 0 from J; bases not matched to a gene: 5. Germline loops: CDR1 SGHRS, CDR2 YFSETQ. The CDR3 sequence is CASSLSASGSTDTQYF. Written as DNA, the CDR3 is TGCGCCAGCAGCTTATCGGCTAGCGGGAGCACAGATACGCAGTATTTT.

This clonotype was counted at least ten times. The chain recombines TRBV20-1 with TRBJ1-2; tentative D call: TRBD1 (6 bases). Between the trimmed V and J ends, which lost 6 bases and 2 bases, there was a span of 13 bases. The CDR3 contains 13 residues. Germline V lookup: CDR1 DFQATT, CDR2 SNEGSKA (reference sequence). The CDR3 region has the DNA TGCAGTGCGCCGGCGGACAGCAACTATGGCTACACCTTC. It yields the protein CSAPADSNYGYTF.

Of note for this clonotype: Compared with germline, one end of the junction differs, possibly owing to a read error. The rearrangement links TRBV7-2 to TRBJ1-2; maybe TRBD1 (6 bases). The CDR3 is 15 residues long. The V gene's germline CDR1 is SGHTA and CDR2 FQGNSA. In DNA form, the CDR3 reads TGTGCCAGCAGCTCCAGTGGAGGGGGTGTCTATGGCTACCCCTTC. Protein product: CASSSSGGGVYGYPF.

This clonotype was counted many times. CDR3 sequence reads: CASSLGLAGISTDTQYF. The CDR3 DNA reads as TGTGCCAGCAGCTTGGGCCTAGCGGGGATAAGCACAGATACGCAGTATTTT. This rearrangement joins TRBV5-8 to TRBJ2-3; 9 bases fit TRBD2. The V segment lost 0 bases and the J segment 0 bases; nucleotides outside the gene matches: 5. The V gene's germline CDR1 is SGHTS and CDR2 YDEGEE. CDR3 length: 17 amino acids.

The table lists this clonotype with many counts. The chain links TRBV28 to TRBJ1-6; 10 bases are a match to TRBD1. The CDR3 has 15 amino acids. Trimming took 6 bases from V and 7 from J; bases not matched to a gene: 6. CDR1 and CDR2 from the germline V gene are MDHEN and SYDVKM. The CDR3 region has the DNA TGTGCCAGCAGGCCGGGACAGGGGTGGAATTCACCCCTCCACTTT. Protein: CASRPGQGWNSPLHF.

As regards this clonotype: Possible read error: a much larger clone is one base away. This sequence joins TRBV11-2 and TRBJ2-5, with 7 bases that match TRBD1. Looked up from germline, CDR1 is SGHAT and CDR2 is FQNNGV. This CDR3 is 14 amino acids long. V dropped 1 base and J dropped 9; count of bases not matched to a gene: 8. In DNA form, the CDR3 reads TGTGCCAGCAGCTTAGTTACAGGGGCCTTGGCCCAGTACTTC. It codes for CASSLVTGALAQYF.

This rearrangement joins TRBV2 to TRBJ2-5; 8 bases fit TRBD2. The CDR3 loop spans 16 amino acids. V trimming: 3 bases; J trimming: 5 bases; junction bases outside the gene matches: 11. Per the germline V gene, CDR1 is SNHLY and CDR2 is FYNNEI. This CDR3 reads CASSDLRLGGGETQYF. The CDR3 nucleotides are TGTGCCAGCAGTGATTTACGGCTAGGCGGGGGGGAGACCCAGTACTTC.

As regards this clonotype: Given a much more abundant clone one base away, this may be a read error. V and J are TRBV20-1 and TRBJ1-4, with a weak D call TRBD1 (6 bases). The germline V gene encodes CDR1 DFQATT and CDR2 SNEGSKA (reference sequence). There are 14 residues in the CDR3. Deletions cut 4 bases from V and 8 bases from J, with 17 bases between. CDR3 region: CSANRPGGGEKLFF. CDR3 nucleotide sequence: TGCAGTGCTAACCGCCCGGGGGGGGGCGAAAAACTGTTTTTT.

The rearrangement uses TRBV14 and TRBJ1-4; 10 bases match TRBD1. CDR3 length: 15 residues. The V and J ends lost 1 base and 7 bases, in that order; junction bases with no gene match: 3. CDR1 is SGHDN, CDR2 FVKESK, per germline. The CDR3 coding sequence is TGTGCCAGCAGCCAAGGAGGGACAGGGGTTGAAAAACTGTTTTTT. This gives the protein CASSQGGTGVEKLFF.

In this sample, this clonotype turned up many times. The V and J genes are TRBV20-1 and TRBJ2-5; TRBD2 agrees at 7 bases. CDR3 size: 14 residues. Germline V CDR1 and CDR2: DFQATT, SNEGSKA (reference sequence). V was clipped by 7 bases and J by 5 bases; unmatched bases: 13. DNA for the CDR3: TGCAGTGTTTCTAGCGGCGGGTGGGCGGAGACCCAGTACTTC. It encodes CSVSSGGWAETQYF.

The chain is built from TRBV11-2 and TRBJ2-1; maybe TRBD2 (5 bases). Trimming removed 5 bases from V and 8 bases from J, with 7 bases in between. Germline CDR1 SGHAT, CDR2 FQNNGV. The CDR3 loop spans 11 amino acids. As DNA, the CDR3 is TGTGCCAGCAGCGGGGAGTATGAGCAGTTCTTC. This gives the protein CASSGEYEQFF.

V usage is TRBV12-3 or TRBV12-4 and J usage is TRBJ2-5; D remains unclear. Trimming shortened V by 6 bases and J by 3 bases, and 11 bases separated the two germline ends. CDR3 size: 13 residues. The CDR3 DNA reads TGTGCCAGCAGCTCACGAGAGGAAGAGACCCAGTACTTC. Its translation: CASSSREEETQYF.

A note on this clonotype: It may be a read error: a sequence one base away is much more abundant. The chain carries TRBV15 and TRBJ1-2; D possibly corresponds to TRBD1 (6 bases). This CDR3 contains 16 residues. The V end lost 5 bases, the J end lost 0 bases, and 16 bases lay between the germline ends. Germline lookup yields CDR1 LNHNV and CDR2 YYDKDF (reference sequence). The CDR3 DNA sequence: TGTGCCACCAGCGGCTACCGGACAGACTCTAACTATGGCTACACCTTC. This gives the protein CATSGYRTDSNYGYTF.

Note on this clonotype: Just one base apart from a much larger clone, this may be a read error. The genes are TRBV20-1 and TRBJ2-1; TRBD2 is a possible D gene (5 bases). This CDR3 is 14 amino acids long. Per germline, CDR1 DFQATT and CDR2 SNEGSKA (reference sequence). CDR3 loop: CSARMIAIYNGQFF. DNA for the CDR3: TGCAGTGCTAGAATGATAGCGATCTACAATGGGCAGTTCTTC.

At least ten counts were recorded for this clonotype. The chain couples TRBV15 to TRBJ2-6; 9 bases line up with TRBD1. V lost 3 bases, J lost 4 bases, and 16 bases stayed unmatched. Germline CDR1 is LNHNV and CDR2 is YYDKDF (reference sequence). The CDR3 has 20 residues. CDR3 bases: TGTGCCACCAGCAGGGATTTGTCGGGACAGGGAGCCGGCGGGGCCAACGTCCTGACTTTC. This gives the protein CATSRDLSGQGAGGANVLTF.

The sample holds many counts of this clonotype. V gene TRBV4-1 combines with J gene TRBJ2-7; 12 bases are shared with TRBD1. Per the germline V gene, CDR1 is MGHRA and CDR2 is YSYEKL. V lost 5 bases and J lost 5; bases outside the gene matches: 4. CDR3 length: 14 amino acids. CDR3 DNA: TGCGCCAGCAGCGAGGGACAGGGGGCCGACGAGCAGTACTTC. It yields the protein CASSEGQGADEQYF.